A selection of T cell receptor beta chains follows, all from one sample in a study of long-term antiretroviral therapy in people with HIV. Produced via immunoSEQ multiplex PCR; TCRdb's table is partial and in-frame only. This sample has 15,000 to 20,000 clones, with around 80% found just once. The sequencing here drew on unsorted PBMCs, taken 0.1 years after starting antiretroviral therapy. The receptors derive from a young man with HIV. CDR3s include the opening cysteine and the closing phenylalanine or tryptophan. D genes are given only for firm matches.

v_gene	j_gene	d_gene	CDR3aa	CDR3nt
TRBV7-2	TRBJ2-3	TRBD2	CASSPQREGLADTQYF	TGTGCCAGCAGCCCCCAGCGGGAGGGTCTCGCAGATACGCAGTATTTT
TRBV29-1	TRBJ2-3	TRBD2	CSVEVAGGTDTQYF	TGTAGCGTTGAGGTGGCGGGGGGAACAGATACGCAGTATTTT
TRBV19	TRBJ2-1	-	CASSIDGGSYNEQFF	TGTGCCAGTAGTATAGACGGGGGCTCCTACAATGAGCAGTTCTTC
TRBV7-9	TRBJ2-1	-	CASRLGYEQFF	TGTGCCAGCAGGCTAGGTTATGAGCAGTTCTTC
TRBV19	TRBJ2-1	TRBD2	CASSIDVVRQGGRDEQFF	TGTGCCAGTAGTATAGATGTAGTGAGGCAGGGCGGGAGGGATGAGCAGTTCTTC
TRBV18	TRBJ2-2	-	CASSPRAGAGELFF	TGTGCCAGCTCACCAAGAGCCGGGGCCGGGGAGCTGTTTTTT
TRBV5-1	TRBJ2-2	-	CASSLDPDFITGELFF	TGCGCCAGCAGCTTGGACCCGGATTTTATAACCGGGGAGCTGTTTTTT
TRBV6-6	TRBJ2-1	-	CASSFGNEQFF	TGTGCCAGCAGTTTCGGAAATGAGCAGTTCTTC
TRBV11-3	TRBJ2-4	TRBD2	CASSFAGTSFAKNIQYF	TGTGCCAGCAGCTTCGCCGGGACTAGCTTTGCCAAAAACATTCAGTACTTC
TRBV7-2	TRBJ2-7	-	CASSLVRDREQYF	TGTGCCAGCAGCTTAGTTAGGGACCGTGAGCAGTACTTC
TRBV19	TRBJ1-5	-	CASSSLSSNQPQHF	TGTGCCAGTAGTAGTCTCTCCAGCAATCAGCCCCAGCATTTT